This T cell receptor (beta chain) was sequenced for a study of PD-L1 blockade in urothelial cancer. The CDR3 loop spans 16 amino acids. V was pared by 8 bases and J by 1 base, with 11 bases of the junction left unmatched. The germline V gene encodes CDR1 LNHDA and CDR2 SQIVND (reference sequence). Stated time point: peripheral blood 6 weeks after treatment start. The method was immunoSEQ multiplex PCR; TCRdb's version includes in-frame clones alone and lacks a portion of them. Of roughly 120,000 clones detected, roughly 91% appear once; the ten largest clones hold more than 1.5%. This chain uses TRBV19 with TRBJ2-5; TRBD1 agrees at 9 bases. The sequence was obtained from a man in his sixties with urothelial cancer. The sequencing used PBMCs, collected around atezolizumab (anti-PD-L1) treatment. In DNA, the CDR3 is TGTGCCAGTGGCCCCCGGGACAGGGATGTCCAAGAGACCCAGTACTTC. Translation gives CASGPRDRDVQETQYF. The variable domain in full, completed from reference TRBV19 and TRBJ2-5, reads DGGITQSPKYLFRKEGQNVTLSCEQNLNHDAMYWYRQDPGQGLRLIYYSQIVNDFQKGDIAEGYSVSREKKESFPLTVTSAQKNPTAFYLCASGPRDRDVQETQYFGPGTRLLVL.